Sequencing of this T cell receptor beta chain was carried out in a study of cytomegalovirus exposure and HLA in healthy donors. Study-level background: One earlier analysis, a look at some 180 million T cells, found some 120 million unique TCR beta sequences. Whole-study findings and limits: Presence/absence analyses treated sequencing depth as roughly uniform across donors.

Both 60 Vbeta primers and 13 Jbeta primers went into the PCR. The repertoire was sequenced with immunoSEQ multiplex PCR; TCRdb's copy has only in-frame clones and lacks some. The sample yields about 200,000 clones, roughly four fifths seen once. Concerning this clone itself: What it recognizes is unknown.

The donors comprised healthy bone marrow donors. The receptor's source is a man aged 30 to 45 in good health and CMV-seronegative. Material: PBMCs.

The CDR3, as DNA: TGTGCCAGCAGCCCCAGCGGGGTTGAAGCTTTCTTT. Translating it yields CASSPSGVEAFF. This rearrangement joins TRBV27 to TRBJ1-1; D is undetermined. With 6 bases removed from V and 7 bases from J, the gap between germline ends came to 12 bases. The CDR3 sequence is 12 residues long. CDR1 is MNHEY, CDR2 SMNVEV, per germline (reference sequence).